This T cell receptor beta chain was sequenced for a study of vaccination and CD4 T cells after COVID-19. The Oncomine TCR Beta short-read assay sequenced DNA from cultured CD4+ T cells. Genomic DNA was taken out of cultured CD4+ T cells by extraction. MiXCR, applied by TCRdb to the PCR reads, yields one record per CDR3 protein. The repertoire holds about 9,000 distinct CDR3 sequences, with around a third as singletons. Overall study results and limits: The great majority, 304 of 307 vaccine-specific clones, proved spike mono-reactive in convalescent patients.

Treatment noted: approximately 11-day PBMC culture with coronavirus spike peptide pools or control peptides (ViraFEST assay). The unexposed donor provided CD4+ T cells, which were taken before the COVID-19 pandemic (2011-2018). Culture conditions combined more than 1.5 million PBMCs per well with approximately 9.2 IU/ml IL-2 and approximately 11 ug/ml peptide pools. V lost 8 bases and J 4 bases, leaving 15 bases between the germline ends. The CDR3 has 13 residues. CDR1 is MDHEN and CDR2 is SYDVKM in the germline V gene. As concerns this clonotype: Its specificity is unknown.

This TCR derives from a human donor in good health. The specimen was CD4+ T cells from blood, cultured in vitro. V gene TRBV28 combines with J gene TRBJ2-7; D not certain. CDR3 sequence: CASAGFLPYEQYF. In nucleotides, the CDR3 is TGTGCCAGCGCCGGGTTTCTCCCTTACGAGCAGTACTTC.